This T cell receptor beta chain was found in a study of shared clonotypes between healthy human individuals. Study-level information: Three CD4 naive, three CD4 memory, two CD8 naive and one CD8 memory plate were used per donor. Study-wide results and caveats: Investigators expected sequencing depth to affect clonotype sharing among donors.

In the case of this clone: Its antigen is unknown. This specimen includes other DNA sequences encoding the same CDR3.

CD45RO-negative CD8 cells positively selected for CCR7 made up the naive population, which excluded terminally differentiated effector memory CD45RA+ cells. CDR1 is SGHNT and CDR2 is YYREEE in the germline V gene (reference sequence). The length of the CDR3 is 12 residues. V lost 4 bases and J 6 bases, leaving 9 bases between the germline ends. Each sorted subset replicate got 200 ng genomic DNA, roughly 27,000 genomes. Sequencing was performed with immunoSEQ multiplex PCR; in TCRdb, only in-frame clones are kept and a portion is missing. The sample records millions of clones, over 85% being singletons.

The sample consisted of naive CD8+ T cells sorted from blood. This sequence joins TRBV5-4 and TRBJ2-3; no clear D gene. This receptor was taken from a young man in good health. The CDR3, as DNA: TGTGCCAGCAGCCTGGGATCCGATACGCAGTATTTT. It specifies CASSLGSDTQYF. Drawing the rest from reference TRBV5-4 and TRBJ2-3, the complete variable domain is ETGVTQSPTHLIKTRGQQVTLRCSSQSGHNTVSWYQQALGQGPQFIFQYYREEENGRGNFPPRFSGLQFPNYSSELNVNALELDDSALYLCASSLGSDTQYFGPGTRLTVL.